The clone carrying this TCR beta chain was counted between two and nine times. The antigen is undetermined. The data were obtained in a study of cytomegalovirus exposure and HLA in healthy donors. Broader study findings: Presence/absence comparisons presumed near-even sequencing depth among donors. A missense DCLRE1C variant was associated with V- and J-gene trimming of TCR beta chains in a later analysis, and an independent cohort replicated the association.

Use of 60 Vbeta and 13 Jbeta primers characterized the PCR. The protocol was immunoSEQ multiplex PCR, while the TCRdb copy is restricted to in-frame clones and leaves out a portion. The profile shows around 190,000 clones, about 80% of them singletons. The germline V and J ends were trimmed by 5 bases and 2 bases, with 13 bases remaining between them. The CDR3 loop spans 14 amino acids. Germline V gives CDR1 SGHKS, CDR2 YYEKEE (reference sequence). Sequencing was done on a sample of PBMCs. The TCR sequence derives from a man aged 35 to 55 in good health and CMV-seropositive. The chain employs TRBV5-5 and TRBJ1-1, with D possibly matching TRBD1 (6 bases). CDR3 protein: CASSYGTSNTEAFF. The CDR3 bases are TGTGCCAGCAGTTACGGGACATCTAACACTGAAGCTTTCTTT.